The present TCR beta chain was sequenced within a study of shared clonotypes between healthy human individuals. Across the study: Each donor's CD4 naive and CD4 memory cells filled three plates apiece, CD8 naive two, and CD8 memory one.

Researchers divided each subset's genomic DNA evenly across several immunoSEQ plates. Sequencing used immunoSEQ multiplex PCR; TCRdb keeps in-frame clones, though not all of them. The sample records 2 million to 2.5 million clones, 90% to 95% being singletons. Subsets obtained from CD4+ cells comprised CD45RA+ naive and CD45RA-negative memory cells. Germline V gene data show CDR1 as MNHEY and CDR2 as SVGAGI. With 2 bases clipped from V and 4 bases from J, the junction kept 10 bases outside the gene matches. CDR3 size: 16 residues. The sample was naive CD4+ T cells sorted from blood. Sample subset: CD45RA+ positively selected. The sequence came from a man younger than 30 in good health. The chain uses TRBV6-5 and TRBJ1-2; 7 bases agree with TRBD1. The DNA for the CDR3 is TGTGCCAGCAGTTACCTTCATACTGACAGGGTCTATGGCTACACCTTC. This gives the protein CASSYLHTDRVYGYTF.